The 20 T cell receptor beta chains reported below all come from one sample, sequenced in a study of OX40 agonist ivuxolimab in advanced cancers. Clones were read by immunoSEQ multiplex PCR, and TCRdb kept only the in-frame ones, dropping some. The table records about 86,000 clones, about 90% of them present only once. This specimen consisted of CD4+ or CD8+ T cells sorted from blood, obtained in a trial of the OX40 agonist ivuxolimab. These receptor sequences come from an adult with an advanced solid tumor such as melanoma, head and neck, liver or kidney cancer.

This clone came up once. J is TRBJ1-3 and V is TRBV7-6; D gene unclear. The germline V gene has CDR1 SGHVS and CDR2 FNYEAQ. Trimming took 2 bases from V and 3 from J, leaving 8 bases between them. This CDR3 has 14 residues. DNA for the CDR3: TGTGCCAGCAGCTTAAGTATCGGTGGAAACACCATATATTTT. Its translation is CASSLSIGGNTIYF.

The chain joins TRBV2 to TRBJ1-2; D unresolved. Germline-derived CDR1 and CDR2 are SNHLY and FYNNEI. This CDR3 contains 16 residues. Trimming took off 2 bases at V and 8 bases at J, with 21 bases between the two ends. CDR3 in amino acids: CASSELRVTIGYGYTF. Here the CDR3 DNA reads TGTGCCAGCAGTGAATTGCGGGTCACTATTGGGTACGGCTACACCTTC.

The genes are TRBV2 and TRBJ2-3, with 7 bases lining up with TRBD2. This CDR3 is built from 14 residues. Trimming took 7 bases from V and 2 from J; bases not matched to a gene: 6. The germline V gene has CDR1 SNHLY and CDR2 FYNNEI. This CDR3 reads CASKLARNTDTQYF. The CDR3 nucleotides are TGTGCCAGCAAACTAGCGCGAAACACAGATACGCAGTATTTT.

The CDR3 DNA reads as TGTGCCAGCAGCGTCGGGACAGGGGACTACGAGCAGTACTTC. It yields the protein CASSVGTGDYEQYF. The chain links TRBV5-6 to TRBJ2-7; 10 bases line up with TRBD1. Germline assignment: CDR1 SGHDT and CDR2 YYEEEE. The CDR3 runs 14 residues. With V trimmed by 4 bases and J by 3 bases, 4 bases remained unmatched.

This sequence joins TRBV15 and TRBJ2-5; the match to TRBD1 covers 9 bases. This CDR3 is built from 18 residues. The germline V gene has CDR1 LNHNV and CDR2 YYDKDF (reference sequence). V shed 3 bases and J 4 bases; nucleotides not matched to a gene: 15. The CDR3 sequence: CATSRKQGALRIAETQYF. CDR3 bases: TGTGCCACCAGCAGGAAACAGGGGGCCCTGCGGATAGCAGAGACCCAGTACTTC.

This sequence joins TRBV5-1 and TRBJ2-1, with D maybe TRBD1 (6 bases). V lost 2 bases to trimming and J lost 7 bases, with 13 bases between them. The CDR3 spans 14 residues. Germline CDR1 reads SGHRS; CDR2 reads YFSETQ. The CDR3 sequence is CASSFGHQGNEQFF. The DNA for the CDR3 is TGCGCCAGCAGCTTCGGTCACCAGGGGAATGAGCAGTTCTTC.

The CDR3 bases are TGCGCCAGCAGCCAAGAGATTTCGGGAAACACTGAAGCTTTCTTT. Its protein is CASSQEISGNTEAFF. The rearrangement uses TRBV4-1 and TRBJ1-1; D is uncertain. The CDR3 covers 15 residues. Germline V lookup: CDR1 MGHRA, CDR2 YSYEKL. Trimming took off 0 bases at V and 2 bases at J, with 10 bases between the two ends.

The gene calls are TRBV6-1 and TRBJ1-1; D remains ambiguous. Between the trimmed V and J ends, which lost 4 bases and 0 bases, there was a span of 9 bases. From germline, CDR1 is MNHNS and CDR2 SASEGT. The CDR3 consists of 14 residues. CDR3 loop: CASSGTLLNTEAFF. The CDR3 DNA sequence: TGTGCCAGCAGTGGGACCCTGTTGAACACTGAAGCTTTCTTT.

This chain connects TRBV6-6 to TRBJ2-7; D not resolved. V lost 8 bases and J lost 2, with 19 bases in between. Germline-derived CDR1 and CDR2 are MNHNY and SVGAGI (reference sequence). The CDR3 contains 15 residues. CDR3 sequence (DNA): TGTGCCAGCTCAACCCTCCTTTCGGTGGCCTACGAGCAGTACTTC. Translating it yields CASSTLLSVAYEQYF.

DNA for the CDR3: TGTGCCAGCAGTTTAACATCCGCGAACACCGGGGAGCTGTTTTTT. Translating gives CASSLTSANTGELFF. The rearrangement uses TRBV27 and TRBJ2-2; no clear D. Trimming removed 2 bases from V and 0 bases from J, with 7 bases in between. Looked up from germline, CDR1 is MNHEY and CDR2 is SMNVEV (reference sequence). This CDR3 contains 15 residues.

This chain joins TRBV5-6 and TRBJ1-2; D perhaps matches TRBD1 (5 bases). The CDR3 is 16 residues long. Deletions cut 1 base from V and 4 bases from J, with 17 bases between. Germline V gene data show CDR1 as SGHDT and CDR2 as YYEEEE. This CDR3 is CASSLKGEGSLYGYTF. The CDR3 nucleotides are TGTGCCAGCAGCTTGAAAGGGGAGGGGAGCCTCTATGGCTACACCTTC.

The chain combines TRBV27 with TRBJ2-7; 9 bases match TRBD2. Germline values: CDR1 MNHEY, CDR2 SMNVEV (reference sequence). Trimming took 2 bases from V and 0 from J; bases not matched to a gene: 11. The CDR3 is 18 residues long. The CDR3, as DNA: TGTGCCAGCAGTTTACTTTGGCGGGAGGGCTTGAGCTCCTACGAGCAGTACTTC. Amino acids: CASSLLWREGLSSYEQYF.

The CDR3 reads CASSELNSWGGYTF. The CDR3 bases are TGTGCCAGCAGTGAATTAAACAGCTGGGGGGGCTACACCTTC. This chain connects TRBV25-1 to TRBJ1-2; a possible D gene is TRBD1 (5 bases). The CDR3 covers 14 residues. The germline V and J ends were trimmed by 1 base and 8 bases, with 14 bases remaining between them. Germline CDR1 reads MGHDK; CDR2 reads SYGVNS.

The chain is built from TRBV7-8 and TRBJ1-5, with D unresolved. CDR1 is SGHVS and CDR2 is FQNEAQ in the germline V gene. With 3 bases removed from V and 3 bases from J, the gap between germline ends came to 9 bases. The CDR3 spans 14 residues. The CDR3 DNA sequence: TGTGCCAGCAGCTTTGGGCCATCCAATCAGCCCCAGCATTTT. Residues: CASSFGPSNQPQHF.

The chain has TRBV15 and TRBJ2-1, with TRBD2 identical over 7 bases. Germline lookup yields CDR1 LNHNV and CDR2 YYDKDF (reference sequence). Trimming cost V 1 base and J 2 bases; bases outside gene matches: 8. The CDR3 extends over 17 amino acids. For the CDR3, the DNA is TGTGCCACCAGCAGAGTTTCGACTAGCTCTGCCTACAATGAGCAGTTCTTC. Encoded protein: CATSRVSTSSAYNEQFF.

The rearrangement links TRBV29-1 to TRBJ2-1; D is undetermined. The CDR3 length is 14 residues. Germline assignment: CDR1 SQVTM and CDR2 ANQGSEA. Trimming shortened V by 3 bases and J by 0 bases, and 9 bases separated the two germline ends. CDR3 region: CSVDRSSSYNEQFF. The DNA of the CDR3 is TGCAGCGTTGATAGAAGCAGCTCCTACAATGAGCAGTTCTTC.

This clone has only one observation. This chain links TRBV6-5 with TRBJ1-1; D gene unclear. There are 14 residues in the CDR3. Germline CDR1 is MNHEY and CDR2 is SVGAGI. V lost 0 bases and J lost 0, with 5 bases in between. The CDR3 sequence is CASSYSQMNTEAFF. The CDR3 DNA is TGTGCCAGCAGTTACTCGCAAATGAACACTGAAGCTTTCTTT.

The chain uses TRBV28 and TRBJ2-5, with TRBD1 matching 8 bases. Losses at the gene ends were 2 bases for V and 4 bases for J; bases not matched to a gene: 15. The CDR3 contains 18 residues. Germline CDR1 is MDHEN and CDR2 is SYDVKM. DNA of the CDR3: TGTGCCAGCAGTTTAGATTGGAGAAGGACAGGGAGTTCAGAGACCCAGTACTTC. This codes for CASSLDWRRTGSSETQYF.

The chain is built from TRBV19 and TRBJ1-1, with 8 bases matching TRBD1. The germline V gene has CDR1 LNHDA and CDR2 SQIVND (reference sequence). The CDR3 is 14 residues long. Trimming cost V 4 bases and J 8 bases; bases outside gene matches: 9. The DNA of the CDR3 is TGTGCCAGTAGTAATGAGGACAGGGTGGCCGAAGCTTTCTTT. It is translated as CASSNEDRVAEAFF.

The CDR3 sequence: CASSLRPPSGRGGEKLFF. For the CDR3, the DNA is TGCGCCAGCAGCTTACGACCCCCTTCGGGACGCGGGGGTGAAAAACTGTTTTTT. The V call is TRBV5-1, the J call TRBJ1-4; TRBD1 might be the D (5 bases). This CDR3 region has 18 residues. Germline V lookup: CDR1 SGHRS, CDR2 YFSETQ. Trimming took off 2 bases at V and 7 bases at J, with 24 bases between the two ends.